This T cell receptor beta chain was identified during a study of response to subunit inactivated influenza vaccine. Findings and caveats of the study: Seasonal influenza vaccination, on each occasion, was suggested by the authors to recruit few new T cells.

This CDR3 spans 13 amino acids. The germline V gene has CDR1 DFQATT and CDR2 SNEGSKA (reference sequence). V was clipped by 0 bases and J by 4 bases, with 9 bases between them. TCRdb redid the calling of the RT-PCR reads with MiXCR, one entry per CDR3 protein. The table records almost 600,000 distinct CDR3 sequences, 11% to 15% of them present only once. In the case of this clonotype: Its antigen is unknown.

The source of this sequence is a middle-aged man who received an inactivated influenza vaccine. The sample consisted of PBMCs from blood, taken 11 to 12 days after vaccination. J is TRBJ1-1 and V is TRBV20-1; no clear D. The CDR3, as DNA: TGCAGTGCTAGAGAGAATAGAGGCACTGAAGCTTTCTTT. It encodes CSARENRGTEAFF.